This TCR beta chain comes out of a study of CD8+CD57+ T cells in acquired aplastic anemia. Study information: Mean DNA quantity obtained from sorted CD4+ and CD8+ cells was 2.5 to 4 ug.

Regarding the study as a whole: Patients showed no significant difference from controls in CD8+ Simpson's diversity. Around 29 shared CD8+ CDR3s appeared highly expressed within patients' immunodominant clones.

The CDR3 is 14 amino acids. CDR1 MGHRA and CDR2 YSYEKL come from the germline V gene. V was trimmed by 0 bases and J by 2 bases, leaving 8 bases between them. Whoever was chosen for sequencing had shown CD8+CD57+ cell expansion by flow cytometry. This clonotype was observed at least ten times. Its antigen is as yet unknown. Profiles of TCR beta VDJ and CDR3 were generated from a genomic DNA template. TCRdb itself ran the reads through MiXCR, one entry per CDR3 protein. The repertoire holds fewer than 300,000 distinct CDR3 sequences, with roughly 82% as singletons. This chain connects TRBV4-1 to TRBJ2-7, with unresolved D. Material: sorted CD4+, CD8+, or CD8+CD57+ T cells (not recorded which) from PBMCs. This receptor was identified in a human donor with aplastic anemia. CDR3 sequence (DNA): TGCGCCAGCAGCCAAGAAGATTTAGCCTACGAGCAGTACTTC. This encodes CASSQEDLAYEQYF.